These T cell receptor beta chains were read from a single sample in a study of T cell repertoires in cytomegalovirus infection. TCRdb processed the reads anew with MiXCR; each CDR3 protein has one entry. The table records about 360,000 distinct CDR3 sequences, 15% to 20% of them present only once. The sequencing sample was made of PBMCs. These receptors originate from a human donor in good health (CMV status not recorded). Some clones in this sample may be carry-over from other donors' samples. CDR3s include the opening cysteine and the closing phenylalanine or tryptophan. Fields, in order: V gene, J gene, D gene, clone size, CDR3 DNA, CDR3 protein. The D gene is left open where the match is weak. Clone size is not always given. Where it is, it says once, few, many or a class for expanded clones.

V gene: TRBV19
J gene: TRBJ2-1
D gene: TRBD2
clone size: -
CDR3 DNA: TGTGCCAGTAGGTCGCCGTCCGGGACTAGCGGGAGCTATGGGCAGTTCTTC
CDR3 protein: CASRSPSGTSGSYGQFF

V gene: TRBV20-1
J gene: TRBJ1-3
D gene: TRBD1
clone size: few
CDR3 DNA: TGCAGTGCTAGGCCGACAGGGCAGGACAGCACCATATATTTT
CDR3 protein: CSARPTGQDSTIYF

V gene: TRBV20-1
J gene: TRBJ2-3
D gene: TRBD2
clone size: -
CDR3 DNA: TGCAGTGCCTATTTGGAGGGAGGGGATACGCAGTATTTT
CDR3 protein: CSAYLEGGDTQYF

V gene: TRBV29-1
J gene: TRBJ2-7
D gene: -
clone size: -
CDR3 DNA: TGCAGCGTTGAAGAAATGAACTCCTCCTACGAGCAGTACTTC
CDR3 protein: CSVEEMNSSYEQYF

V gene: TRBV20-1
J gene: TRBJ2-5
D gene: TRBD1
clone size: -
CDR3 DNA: TGCAGTGCTAGGTCCGGGACAGGGCGAGAGACCCAGTACTTC
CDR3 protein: CSARSGTGRETQYF

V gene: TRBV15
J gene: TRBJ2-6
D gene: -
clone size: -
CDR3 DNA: TGTGCCACCAGCAGAGGGGGCCTCTCTGGGGCCAACGTCCTGACTTTC
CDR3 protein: CATSRGGLSGANVLTF

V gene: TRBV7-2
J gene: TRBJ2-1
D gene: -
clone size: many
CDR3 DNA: TGTGCCAGCAGCGCCCAAGTGATTGAGCAGTTCTTC
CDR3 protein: CASSAQVIEQFF

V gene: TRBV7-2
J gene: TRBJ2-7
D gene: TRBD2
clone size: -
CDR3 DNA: TGTGCCAGCAGCCCCCAAGCGGGAGCATACGAGCAGTACTTC
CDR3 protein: CASSPQAGAYEQYF

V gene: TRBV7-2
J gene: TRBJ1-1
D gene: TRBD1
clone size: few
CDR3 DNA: TGTGCCAGCAGCCAGAGTCCGAGAGGGGGCCCTTTCTTT
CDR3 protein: CASSQSPRGGPFF

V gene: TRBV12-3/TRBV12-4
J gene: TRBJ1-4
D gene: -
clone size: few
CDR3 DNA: TGTGCCAGCAGTTTAGGCTCGGGTGAAAAACTGTTTTTT
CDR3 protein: CASSLGSGEKLFF

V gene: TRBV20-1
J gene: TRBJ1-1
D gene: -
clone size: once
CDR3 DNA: TGCAGTACCCGGAGGTCGGGATCTTCGACTGAAGCTTTCTTT
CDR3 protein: CSTRRSGSSTEAFF

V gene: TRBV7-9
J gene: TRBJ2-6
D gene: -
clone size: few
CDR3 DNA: TGTGCCAGCAGTTTAAGCCGACCGGGACGTGCGTCTGGGGCCAACGTCCTGACTTTC
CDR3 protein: CASSLSRPGRASGANVLTF

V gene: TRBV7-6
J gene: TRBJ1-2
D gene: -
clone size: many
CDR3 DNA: TGTGCCAGCAGCTTAACCGGCGGCTCGGTTTATGGCTACACCTTC
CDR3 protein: CASSLTGGSVYGYTF

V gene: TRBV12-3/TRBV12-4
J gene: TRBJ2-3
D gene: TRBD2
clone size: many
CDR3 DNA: TGTGCCAGCAGTTTATTGGGAGGGCAAGATACGCAGTATTTT
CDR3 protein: CASSLLGGQDTQYF

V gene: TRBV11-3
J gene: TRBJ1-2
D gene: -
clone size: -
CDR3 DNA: TGTGCCAGCAGCATCCTACAGCGAAATGGCTACACCTTC
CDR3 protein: CASSILQRNGYTF

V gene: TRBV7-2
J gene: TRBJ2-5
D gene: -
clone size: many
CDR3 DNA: TGTGCCAGCAGCACTAGGACATTACCCCAAGAGACCCAGTACTTC
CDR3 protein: CASSTRTLPQETQYF

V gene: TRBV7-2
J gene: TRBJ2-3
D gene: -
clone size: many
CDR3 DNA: TGTGCCAGCAGCAGGGCCCGGGCGGGGGATACGCAGTATTTT
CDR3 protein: CASSRARAGDTQYF

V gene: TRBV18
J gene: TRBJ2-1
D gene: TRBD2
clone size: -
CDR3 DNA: TGTGCCAGCTCACGTGGGACTAGCGGGCACAATGAGCAGTTCTTC
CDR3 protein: CASSRGTSGHNEQFF

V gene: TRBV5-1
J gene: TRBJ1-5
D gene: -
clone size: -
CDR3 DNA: TGCGCCAGCAGCTTAGGGCCCCTGCAGGGCAATCAGCCCCAGCATTTT
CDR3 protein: CASSLGPLQGNQPQHF

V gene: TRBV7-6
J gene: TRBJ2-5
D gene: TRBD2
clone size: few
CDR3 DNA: TGTGCCAGCAGCTTAACCGGGGGGGCCGGGACCCAGTACTTC
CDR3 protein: CASSLTGGAGTQYF

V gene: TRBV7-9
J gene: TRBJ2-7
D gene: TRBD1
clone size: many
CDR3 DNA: TGTGCCAGCAGCCAAGCCCCCGGGACAGCTTCCTACGAGCAGTACTTC
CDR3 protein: CASSQAPGTASYEQYF

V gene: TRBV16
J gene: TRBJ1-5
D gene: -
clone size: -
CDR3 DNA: TGTGCCAGCAGCCGAGACCCTTCGAGGAGCAATCAGCCCCAGCATTTT
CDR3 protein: CASSRDPSRSNQPQHF

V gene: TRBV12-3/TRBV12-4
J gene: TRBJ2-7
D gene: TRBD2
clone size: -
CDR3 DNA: TGTGCCAGCCCCCACCTAGCGGGGCCATACGAGCAGTACTTC
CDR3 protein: CASPHLAGPYEQYF

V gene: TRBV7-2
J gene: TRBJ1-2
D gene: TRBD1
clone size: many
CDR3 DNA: TGTGCCAGCAGCCAGGACAGGGGGGACTATGGCTACACCTTC
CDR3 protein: CASSQDRGDYGYTF

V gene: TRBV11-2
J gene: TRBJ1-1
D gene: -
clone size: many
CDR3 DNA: TGTGCCAGCAGCTTAGCAGGACCGACTGAAGCTTTCTTT
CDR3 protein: CASSLAGPTEAFF

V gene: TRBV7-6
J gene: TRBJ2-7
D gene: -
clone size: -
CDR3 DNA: TGTGCCAGCAGCTCAGGCGTCGGGACACAGGCCTTC
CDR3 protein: CASSSGVGTQAF

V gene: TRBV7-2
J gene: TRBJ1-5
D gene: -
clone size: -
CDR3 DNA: TGTGCCAGCTCCGTGGGTGGGACCAGCAATCAGCCCCAGCATTTT
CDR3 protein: CASSVGGTSNQPQHF

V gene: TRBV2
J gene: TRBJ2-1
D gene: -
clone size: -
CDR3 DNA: TGTGCCAGCAGTGTGGAGGGGATGGGGTATGAGCAGTTCTTC
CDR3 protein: CASSVEGMGYEQFF

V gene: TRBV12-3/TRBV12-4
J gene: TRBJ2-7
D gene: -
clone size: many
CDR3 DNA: TGTGCCAGCATTGGGAGGGGGACAGTCACATACGAGCAGTACTTC
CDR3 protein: CASIGRGTVTYEQYF

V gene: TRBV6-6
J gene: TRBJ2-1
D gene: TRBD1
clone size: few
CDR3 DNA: TGTGCCAGCAGTTACTCGATGACAGGGACTGAGCAGTTCTTC
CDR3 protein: CASSYSMTGTEQFF

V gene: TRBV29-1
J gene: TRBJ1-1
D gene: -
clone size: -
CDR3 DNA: TGCAGCGCTCTGACAGTCAAAGGGTCTGAAGCTTTCTTT
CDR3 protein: CSALTVKGSEAFF

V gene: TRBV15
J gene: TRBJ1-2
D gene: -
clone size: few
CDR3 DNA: TGTGCCACCAGCAGATCAGAGAACTATGGCTACACCTTC
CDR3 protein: CATSRSENYGYTF

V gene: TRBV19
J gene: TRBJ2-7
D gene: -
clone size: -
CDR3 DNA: TGTGCCAGTTTGGATCCGACAGGCTCCTACGAGCAGTACTTC
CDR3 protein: CASLDPTGSYEQYF

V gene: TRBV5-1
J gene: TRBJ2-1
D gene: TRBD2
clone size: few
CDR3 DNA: TGCGCCAGCGTACGAAGCGGGGGGACCTACAATGAGCAGTTCTTC
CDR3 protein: CASVRSGGTYNEQFF

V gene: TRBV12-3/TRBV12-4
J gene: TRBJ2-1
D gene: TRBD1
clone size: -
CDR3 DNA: TGTGCCAGCAGTCGGGACAGGGCGGATGAGCAGTTCTTC
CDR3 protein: CASSRDRADEQFF

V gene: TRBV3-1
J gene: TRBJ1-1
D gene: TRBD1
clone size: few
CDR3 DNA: TGTGCCAGCAGCCAGAACCATCTACAGGGGCTCGCTGAAGCTTTCTTT
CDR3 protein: CASSQNHLQGLAEAFF

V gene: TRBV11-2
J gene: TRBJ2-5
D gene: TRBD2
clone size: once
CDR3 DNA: TGTGCCAGCAGCTTATTGGGAGGGCAGGAGGGGACCCAGTACTTC
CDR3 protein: CASSLLGGQEGTQYF

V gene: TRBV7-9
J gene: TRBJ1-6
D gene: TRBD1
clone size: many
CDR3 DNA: TGTGCCAGCAGGGCCAGACAGGGGGTGAATTCACCCCTCCACTTT
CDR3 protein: CASRARQGVNSPLHF

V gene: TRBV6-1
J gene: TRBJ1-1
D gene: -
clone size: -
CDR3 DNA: TGTGCCAGCAAGGTAGAACCGGGGAGCACTGAAGCTTTCTTT
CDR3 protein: CASKVEPGSTEAFF

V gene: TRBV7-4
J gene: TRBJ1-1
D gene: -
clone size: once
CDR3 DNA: TGTGCCAGCAGCACTCACAAAGAAGCTTTCTTT
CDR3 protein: CASSTHKEAFF

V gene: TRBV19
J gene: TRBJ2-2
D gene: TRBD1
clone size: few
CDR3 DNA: TGTGCCAGTAACTCCTTAGGGGACAGATACGGCGAGCTGTTTTTT
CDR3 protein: CASNSLGDRYGELFF

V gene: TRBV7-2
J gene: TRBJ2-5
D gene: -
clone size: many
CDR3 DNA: TGTGCCAGCAGCCTCAGAGGGGAGACCCAGTACTTC
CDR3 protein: CASSLRGETQYF

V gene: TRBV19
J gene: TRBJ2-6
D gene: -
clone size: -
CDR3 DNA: TGTGCCAGTCTTAAGACTGGCTCTGGGGCCAACGTCCTGACTTTC
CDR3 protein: CASLKTGSGANVLTF

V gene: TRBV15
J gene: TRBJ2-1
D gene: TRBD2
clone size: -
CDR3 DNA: TGTGCCACCAGCAGAAAAGCGGGACCTTACAATGAGCAGTTCTTC
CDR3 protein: CATSRKAGPYNEQFF

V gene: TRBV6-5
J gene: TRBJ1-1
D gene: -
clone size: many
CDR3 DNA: TGTGCCAGCAGTTACTCGAAGGGGGGGAGTGAAGCTTTCTTT
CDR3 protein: CASSYSKGGSEAFF

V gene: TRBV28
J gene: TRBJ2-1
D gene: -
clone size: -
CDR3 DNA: TGTGCCAGCAGTTTATATGTCAATGAGCAGTTCTTC
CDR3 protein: CASSLYVNEQFF

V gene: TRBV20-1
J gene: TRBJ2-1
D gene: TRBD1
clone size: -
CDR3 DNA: TGCAGTGCTAACCCGCTAGGGGACAGGGGTTCTGAGCAGTTCTTC
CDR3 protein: CSANPLGDRGSEQFF

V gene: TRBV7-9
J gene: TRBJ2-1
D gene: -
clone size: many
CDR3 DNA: TGTGCCAGCAGCACAGGCGAGCAGTTCTTC
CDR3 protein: CASSTGEQFF

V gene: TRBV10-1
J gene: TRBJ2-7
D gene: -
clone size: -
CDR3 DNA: TGCGCCAGCAGAAGGGATGGGCGGAACATTTCAGTCTACGAGCAGTACTTC
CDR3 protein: CASRRDGRNISVYEQYF

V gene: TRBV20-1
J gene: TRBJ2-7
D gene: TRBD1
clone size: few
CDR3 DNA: TGCAGTGCTAGTCCGGGGGGACAGGGGGACTACGAGCAGTACTTC
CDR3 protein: CSASPGGQGDYEQYF

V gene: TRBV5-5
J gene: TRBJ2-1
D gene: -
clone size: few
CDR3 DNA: TGTGCCAGCAGCAGCAAGGGGGGGAGCTCCTACAATGAGCAGTTCTTC
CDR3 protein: CASSSKGGSSYNEQFF

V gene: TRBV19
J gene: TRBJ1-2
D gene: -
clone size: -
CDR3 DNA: TGTGCCAGTAGTATCTCTATGGCTAACTATGGCTACACCTTC
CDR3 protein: CASSISMANYGYTF

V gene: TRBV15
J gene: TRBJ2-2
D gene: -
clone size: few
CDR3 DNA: TGTGCCACCAGCAGAGATATAGGGTTCTACACCGGGGAGCTGTTTTTT
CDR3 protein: CATSRDIGFYTGELFF

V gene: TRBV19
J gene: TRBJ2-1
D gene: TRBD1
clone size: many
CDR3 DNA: TGTGCCAGTAGTATAACAGGGGTAGGGGATGAGCAGTTCTTC
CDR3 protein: CASSITGVGDEQFF

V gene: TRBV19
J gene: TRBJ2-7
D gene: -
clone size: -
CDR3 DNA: TGTGCCAGTAGTATCGGAGGTTCGGCCGAGCAGTACTTC
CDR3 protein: CASSIGGSAEQYF

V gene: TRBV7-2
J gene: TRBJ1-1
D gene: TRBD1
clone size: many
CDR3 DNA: TGTGCCAGCAGCTTAGCGACTCGGGACAGTGAAGCTTTCTTT
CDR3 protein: CASSLATRDSEAFF

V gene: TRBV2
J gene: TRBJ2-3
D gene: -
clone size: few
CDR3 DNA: TGTGCCAGCAGTGCGGACTTCTCGGATACGCAGTATTTT
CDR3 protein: CASSADFSDTQYF

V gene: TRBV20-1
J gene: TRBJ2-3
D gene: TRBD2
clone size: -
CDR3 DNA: TGCAGTGCCCCCTCGGCGGGAGGGCGTGGAGATACGCAGTATTTT
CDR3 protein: CSAPSAGGRGDTQYF